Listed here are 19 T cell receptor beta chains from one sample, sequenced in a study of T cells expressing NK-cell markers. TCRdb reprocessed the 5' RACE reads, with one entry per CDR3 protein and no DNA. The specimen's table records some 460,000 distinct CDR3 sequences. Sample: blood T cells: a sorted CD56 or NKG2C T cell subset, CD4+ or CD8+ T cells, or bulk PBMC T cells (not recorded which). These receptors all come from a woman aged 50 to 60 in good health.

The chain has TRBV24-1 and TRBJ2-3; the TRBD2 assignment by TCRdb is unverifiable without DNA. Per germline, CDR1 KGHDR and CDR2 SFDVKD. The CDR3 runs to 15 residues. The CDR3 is CATSDRSDSTDTQYF.

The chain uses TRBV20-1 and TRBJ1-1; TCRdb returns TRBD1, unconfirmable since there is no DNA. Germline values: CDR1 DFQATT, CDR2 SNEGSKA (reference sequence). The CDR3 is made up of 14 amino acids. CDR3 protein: CSAPGGNLNTEAFF.

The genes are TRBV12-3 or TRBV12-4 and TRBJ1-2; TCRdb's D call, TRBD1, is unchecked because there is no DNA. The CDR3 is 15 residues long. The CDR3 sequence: CASSYRQGAWSGYTF.

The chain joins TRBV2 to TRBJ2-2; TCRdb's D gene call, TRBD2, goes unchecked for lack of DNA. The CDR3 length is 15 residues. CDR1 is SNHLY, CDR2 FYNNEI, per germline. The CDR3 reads CASMVIGRNTGELFF.

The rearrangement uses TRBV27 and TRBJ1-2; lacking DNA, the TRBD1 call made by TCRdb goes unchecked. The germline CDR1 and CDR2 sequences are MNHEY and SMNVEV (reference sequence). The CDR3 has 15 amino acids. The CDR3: CASSQGARPRYGYTF.

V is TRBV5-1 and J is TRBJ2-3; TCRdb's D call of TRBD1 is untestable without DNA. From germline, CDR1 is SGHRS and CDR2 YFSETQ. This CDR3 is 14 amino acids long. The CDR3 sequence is CASSLRQTTDTQYF.

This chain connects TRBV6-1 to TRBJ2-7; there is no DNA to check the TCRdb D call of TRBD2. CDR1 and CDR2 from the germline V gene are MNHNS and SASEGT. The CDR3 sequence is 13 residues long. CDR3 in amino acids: CASNLEGAYEQYF.

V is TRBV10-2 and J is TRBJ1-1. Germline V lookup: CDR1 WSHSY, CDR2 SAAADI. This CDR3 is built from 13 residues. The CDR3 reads CASSARKGTEAFF.

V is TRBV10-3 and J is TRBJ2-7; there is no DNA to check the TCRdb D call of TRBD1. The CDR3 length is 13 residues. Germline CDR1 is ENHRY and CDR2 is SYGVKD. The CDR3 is CAITNSPGSEQYF.

The chain's CDR3 is CASSPRRIEQFF. This sequence joins TRBV7-2 and TRBJ2-1; TCRdb returns TRBD2, unconfirmable since there is no DNA. This CDR3 spans 12 amino acids. In germline, CDR1 is SGHTA, CDR2 FQGNSA.

CDR3: CASSGGATNEQFF. The rearrangement uses TRBV5-1 and TRBJ2-1; there is no DNA to check the TCRdb D call of TRBD1. Germline CDR1 is SGHRS and CDR2 is YFSETQ. The CDR3 sequence is 13 residues long.

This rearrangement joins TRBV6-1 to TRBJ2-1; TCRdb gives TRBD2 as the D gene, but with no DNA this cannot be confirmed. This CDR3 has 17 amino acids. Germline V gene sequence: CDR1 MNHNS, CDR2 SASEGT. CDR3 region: CASSEWASGRWGNEQFF.

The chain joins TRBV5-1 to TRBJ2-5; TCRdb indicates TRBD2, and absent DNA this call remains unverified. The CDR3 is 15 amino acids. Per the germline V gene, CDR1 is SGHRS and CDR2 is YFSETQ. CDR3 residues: CASSPTTSFGETQYF.

The CDR3 loop is CATSDRHSGRASYNEQFF. The chain joins TRBV24-1 to TRBJ2-1; there is no DNA to check the TCRdb D call of TRBD2. This CDR3 is 18 amino acids long. From germline, CDR1 is KGHDR and CDR2 SFDVKD.

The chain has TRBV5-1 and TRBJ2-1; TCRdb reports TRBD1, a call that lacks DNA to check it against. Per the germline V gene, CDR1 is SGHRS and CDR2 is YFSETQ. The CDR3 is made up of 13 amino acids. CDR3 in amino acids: CASRTNRGNEQFF.

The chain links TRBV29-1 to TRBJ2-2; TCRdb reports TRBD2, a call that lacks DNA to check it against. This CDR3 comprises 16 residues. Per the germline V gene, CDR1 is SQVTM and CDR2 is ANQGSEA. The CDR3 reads CSVEDPSGRAPGELFF.

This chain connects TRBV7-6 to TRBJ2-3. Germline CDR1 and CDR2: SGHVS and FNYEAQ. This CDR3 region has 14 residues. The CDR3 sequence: CASSLSPSTDTQYF.

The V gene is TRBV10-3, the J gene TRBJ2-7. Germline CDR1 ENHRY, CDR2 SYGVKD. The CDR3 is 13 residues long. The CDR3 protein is CAATSHTFYEQYF.

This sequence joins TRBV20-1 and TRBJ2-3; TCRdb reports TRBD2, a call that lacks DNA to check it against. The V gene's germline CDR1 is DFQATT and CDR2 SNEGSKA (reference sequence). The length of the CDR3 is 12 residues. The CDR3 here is CSARDQAGSRYF.